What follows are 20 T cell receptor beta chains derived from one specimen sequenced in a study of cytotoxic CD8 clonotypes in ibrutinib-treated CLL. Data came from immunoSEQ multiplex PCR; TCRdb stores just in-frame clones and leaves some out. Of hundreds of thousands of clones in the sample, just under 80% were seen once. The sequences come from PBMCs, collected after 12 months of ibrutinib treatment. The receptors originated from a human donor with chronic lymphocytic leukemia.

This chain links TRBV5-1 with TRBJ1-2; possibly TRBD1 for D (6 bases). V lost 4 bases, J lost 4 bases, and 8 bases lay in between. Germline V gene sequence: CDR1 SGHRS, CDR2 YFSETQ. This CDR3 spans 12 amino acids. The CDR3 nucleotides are TGCGCCAGCAGCCTACAGGGCTATGGCTACACCTTC. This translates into CASSLQGYGYTF.

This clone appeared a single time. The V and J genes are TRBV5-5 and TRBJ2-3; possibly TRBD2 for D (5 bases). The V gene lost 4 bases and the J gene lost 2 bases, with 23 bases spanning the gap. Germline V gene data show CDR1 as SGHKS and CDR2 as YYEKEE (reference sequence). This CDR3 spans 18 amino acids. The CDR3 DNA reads TGTGCCAGCAGCCAACCGACGACCAGCGGAAGCTTCACAGATACGCAGTATTTT. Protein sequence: CASSQPTTSGSFTDTQYF.

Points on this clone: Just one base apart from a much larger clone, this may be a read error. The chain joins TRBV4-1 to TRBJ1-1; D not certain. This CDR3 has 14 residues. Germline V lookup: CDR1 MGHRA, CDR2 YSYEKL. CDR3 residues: CTSSQGPDTREAFF. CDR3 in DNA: TGCACCAGCAGCCAAGGCCCTGACACACGTGAAGCTTTCTTT.

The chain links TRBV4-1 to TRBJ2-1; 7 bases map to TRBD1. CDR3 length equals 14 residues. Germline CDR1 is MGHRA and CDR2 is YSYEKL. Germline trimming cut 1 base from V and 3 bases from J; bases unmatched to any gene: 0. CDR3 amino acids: CASSQGTGYNEQFF. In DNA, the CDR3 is TGCGCCAGCAGCCAAGGGACAGGCTACAATGAGCAGTTCTTC.

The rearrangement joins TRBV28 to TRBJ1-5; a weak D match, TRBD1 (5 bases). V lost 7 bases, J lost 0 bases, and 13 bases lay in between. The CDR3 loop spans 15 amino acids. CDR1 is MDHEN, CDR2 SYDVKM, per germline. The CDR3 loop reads CASKKGSFSNQPQHF. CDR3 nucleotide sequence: TGTGCCAGCAAGAAGGGGTCCTTTAGCAATCAGCCCCAGCATTTT.

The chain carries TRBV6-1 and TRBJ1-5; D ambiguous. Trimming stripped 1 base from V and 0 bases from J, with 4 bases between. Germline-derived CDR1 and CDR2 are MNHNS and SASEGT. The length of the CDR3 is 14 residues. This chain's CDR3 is CASSEGHSNQPQHF. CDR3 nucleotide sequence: TGTGCCAGCAGTGAAGGACATAGCAATCAGCCCCAGCATTTT.

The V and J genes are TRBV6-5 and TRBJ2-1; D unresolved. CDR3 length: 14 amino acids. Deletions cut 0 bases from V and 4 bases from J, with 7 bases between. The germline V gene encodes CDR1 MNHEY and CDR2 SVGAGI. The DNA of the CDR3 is TGTGCCAGCAGTTACTCGCCCCAGTACAATGAGCAGTTCTTC. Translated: CASSYSPQYNEQFF.

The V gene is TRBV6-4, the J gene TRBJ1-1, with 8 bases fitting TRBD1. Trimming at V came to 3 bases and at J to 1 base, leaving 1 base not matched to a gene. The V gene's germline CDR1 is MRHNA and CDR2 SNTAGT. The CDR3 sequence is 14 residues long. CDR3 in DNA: TGTGCCAGCAGTGAACAGGGGGAGAACACTGAAGCTTTCTTT. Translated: CASSEQGENTEAFF.

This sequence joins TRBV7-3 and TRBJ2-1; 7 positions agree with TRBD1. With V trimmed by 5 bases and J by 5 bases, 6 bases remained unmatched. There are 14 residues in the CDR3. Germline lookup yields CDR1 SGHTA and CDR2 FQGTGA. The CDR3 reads CASSQGQANNEQFF. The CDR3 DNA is TGTGCCAGCAGCCAAGGACAGGCCAACAATGAGCAGTTCTTC.

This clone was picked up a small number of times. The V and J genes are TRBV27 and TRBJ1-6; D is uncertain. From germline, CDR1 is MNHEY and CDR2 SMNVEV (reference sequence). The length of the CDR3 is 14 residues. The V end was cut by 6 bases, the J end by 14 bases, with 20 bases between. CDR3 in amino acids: CASSSPQREVALHF. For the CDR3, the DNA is TGTGCCAGCAGCTCCCCCCAACGGGAGGTAGCCCTCCACTTT.

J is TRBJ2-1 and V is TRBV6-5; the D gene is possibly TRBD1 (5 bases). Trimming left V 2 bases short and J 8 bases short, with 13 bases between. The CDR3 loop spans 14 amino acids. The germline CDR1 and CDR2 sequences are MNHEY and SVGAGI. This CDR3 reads CASSYRVLGDEQFF. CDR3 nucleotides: TGTGCCAGCAGTTACCGGGTTCTAGGGGATGAGCAGTTCTTC.

The CDR3 DNA sequence: TGTGCCAGCAGCGTACATCCGAGCGCTACAGACGAGCAGTACTTC. Residues: CASSVHPSATDEQYF. V gene TRBV9 combines with J gene TRBJ2-7; D unresolved. Trimming left V 1 base short and J 5 bases short, with 16 bases between. The CDR3 length is 15 residues. Germline CDR1 SGDLS, CDR2 YYNGEE. The full variable domain, its missing parts supplied by reference TRBV9 and TRBJ2-7, is DSGVTQTPKHLITATGQRVTLRCSPRSGDLSVYWYQQSLDQGLQFLIQYYNGEERAKGNILERFSAQQFPDLHSELNLSSLELGDSALYFCASSVHPSATDEQYFGPGTRLTVT.

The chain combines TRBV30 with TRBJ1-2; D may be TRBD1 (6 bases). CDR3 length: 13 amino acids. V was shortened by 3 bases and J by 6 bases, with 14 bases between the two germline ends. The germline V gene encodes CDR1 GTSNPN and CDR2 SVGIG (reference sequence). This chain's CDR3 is CAWSGQLGNGYTF. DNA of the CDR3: TGTGCCTGGAGCGGACAGCTCGGTAATGGCTACACCTTC.

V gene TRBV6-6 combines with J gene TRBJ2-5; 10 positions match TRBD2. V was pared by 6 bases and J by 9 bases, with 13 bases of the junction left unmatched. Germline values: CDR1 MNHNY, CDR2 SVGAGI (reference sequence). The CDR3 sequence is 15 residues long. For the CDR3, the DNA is TGTGCCAGCAGCTCCAGCGGGGGGGCTGCCCAGCCCCAGTACTTC. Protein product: CASSSSGGAAQPQYF.

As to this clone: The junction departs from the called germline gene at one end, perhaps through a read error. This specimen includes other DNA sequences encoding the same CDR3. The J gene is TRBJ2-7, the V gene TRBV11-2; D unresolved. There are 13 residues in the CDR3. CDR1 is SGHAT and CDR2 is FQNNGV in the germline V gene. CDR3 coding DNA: TGTGCTAGCAGCTTGGGCCTCACCTACGAGCAGTACTTC. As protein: CASSLGLTYEQYF.

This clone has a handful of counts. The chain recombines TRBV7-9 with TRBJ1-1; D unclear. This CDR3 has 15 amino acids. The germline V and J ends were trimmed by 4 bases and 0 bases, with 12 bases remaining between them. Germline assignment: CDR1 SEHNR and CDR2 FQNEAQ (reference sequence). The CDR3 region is CASSSRERMNTEAFF. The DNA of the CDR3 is TGTGCCAGCAGCTCGCGGGAGCGAATGAACACTGAAGCTTTCTTT.

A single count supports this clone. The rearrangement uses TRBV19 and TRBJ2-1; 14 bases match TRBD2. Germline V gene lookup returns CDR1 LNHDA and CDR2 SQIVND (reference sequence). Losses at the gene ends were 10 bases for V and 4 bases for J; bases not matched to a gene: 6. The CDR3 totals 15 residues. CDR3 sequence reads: CATKTSGRAYNEQFF. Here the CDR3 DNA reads TGTGCCACCAAGACTAGCGGGAGGGCTTACAATGAGCAGTTCTTC.

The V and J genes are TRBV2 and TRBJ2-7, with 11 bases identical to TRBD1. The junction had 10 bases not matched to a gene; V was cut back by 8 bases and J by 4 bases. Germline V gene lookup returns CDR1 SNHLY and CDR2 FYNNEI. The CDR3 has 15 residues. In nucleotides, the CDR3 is TGTGCCAGCGCACTCAGCCGGGACAGGGGGTACGAGCAGTACTTC. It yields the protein CASALSRDRGYEQYF.

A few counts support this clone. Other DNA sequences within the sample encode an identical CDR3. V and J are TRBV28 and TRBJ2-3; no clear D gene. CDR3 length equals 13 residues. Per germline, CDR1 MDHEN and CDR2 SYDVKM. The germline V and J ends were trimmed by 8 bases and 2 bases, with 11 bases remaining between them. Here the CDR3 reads CASSPRPTDTQYF. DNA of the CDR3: TGTGCCAGCTCTCCGCGGCCCACAGATACGCAGTATTTT.

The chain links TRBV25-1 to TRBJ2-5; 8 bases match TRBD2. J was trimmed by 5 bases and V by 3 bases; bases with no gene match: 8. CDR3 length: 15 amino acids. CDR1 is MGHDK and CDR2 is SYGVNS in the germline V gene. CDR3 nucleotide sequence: TGTGCCAGCAGTGATGAGAAGCGGGGGTCGGAGACCCAGTACTTC. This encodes CASSDEKRGSETQYF.